Listed here are 2 T cell receptor beta chains from one sample, sequenced in a study of T cell responses to AZD1222 COVID-19 vaccine. Clones were read by immunoSEQ multiplex PCR, and TCRdb kept only the in-frame ones, dropping some. The sample yields about 140,000 clones, 85% to 95% seen once. Sequencing used peripheral blood, obtained 28 days after the second AZD1222 dose. These receptor sequences come from an adult who received the AZD1222 COVID-19 vaccine.

This clone was detected only once. The chain joins TRBV19 to TRBJ1-4; D not certain. This CDR3 is 17 amino acids long. Looked up from germline, CDR1 is LNHDA and CDR2 is SQIVND (reference sequence). Trimming removed 4 bases at V and 2 bases at J, with 17 bases between. The CDR3 nucleotides are TGTGCCAGTAGTAGGGTGGACGGTCCGTCGACTAATGAAAAACTGTTTTTT. This gives the protein CASSRVDGPSTNEKLFF.

V gene TRBV29-1 combines with J gene TRBJ1-1, with D tentatively TRBD1 (5 bases). Trimming shortened V by 6 bases and J by 6 bases, and 17 bases separated the two germline ends. This CDR3 contains 13 residues. Germline CDR1 is SQVTM and CDR2 is ANQGSEA. CDR3 amino acids: CSVARTPDAEAFF. CDR3 bases: TGCAGCGTGGCCCGGACACCAGATGCTGAAGCTTTCTTT.